These T cell receptor beta chains were read from a single sample in a study of shared clonotypes between healthy human individuals. Clones were sequenced by immunoSEQ multiplex PCR, and TCRdb holds only the in-frame ones, with some missing. The sample lists fewer than 1.6 million clones; 98% to 99% were seen once. Sequencing input: naive CD4+ T cells sorted from blood. Receptor source: a man aged 30 to 39 in good health. Both conserved end residues are part of each CDR3. D genes are given only for firm matches. Rows give clone size only sometimes, using once, few, many, or a class for an expanded clone.

v_call,cdr3_length,clone_size,j_call,d_call,cdr3_nt,cdr3_aa
TRBV2,12,NA,TRBJ1-5,NA,TGTGCCAGCAGTGATATTAATCAGCCCCAGCATTTT,CASSDINQPQHF
TRBV5-4,15,NA,TRBJ2-7,TRBD2,TGTGCCAGCAGCTTGGCGTCTAGCGGGATTGGCGAGCAGTACTTC,CASSLASSGIGEQYF
TRBV10-2,15,NA,TRBJ2-3,NA,TGCGCCAGCAGTGAGACGGCGGGGCGGGAAGATACGCAGTATTTT,CASSETAGREDTQYF
TRBV18,11,NA,TRBJ2-3,NA,TGTGCCAGCTCCAACGCGGATACGCAGTATTTT,CASSNADTQYF
TRBV7-6,17,once,TRBJ2-1,NA,TGTGCCAGCAGCTCGAACGCTTGGACAGCGGGGTACAATGAGCAGTTCTTC,CASSSNAWTAGYNEQFF
TRBV19,15,once,TRBJ1-2,TRBD1,TGTGCCAGTAGTATAGCCTGGACAGGGTCATATGGCTACACCTTC,CASSIAWTGSYGYTF
TRBV29-1,17,NA,TRBJ2-5,NA,TGCAGCGTTGAGTGGGGGACCAGCCGGGTAGGCCAAGAGACCCAGTACTTC,CSVEWGTSRVGQETQYF
TRBV28,13,NA,TRBJ2-3,NA,TGTGCCAGCAGACGACAGTGGGCCGATACGCAGTATTTT,CASRRQWADTQYF
TRBV10-2,13,NA,TRBJ1-4,TRBD1,TGCGCCAGCACTGCAGGGGGGGATGAAAAACTGTTTTTT,CASTAGGDEKLFF
TRBV10-2,13,once,TRBJ1-2,TRBD1,TGCGCCAGCAGTCAGACAGGGGGCGATGGCTACACCTTC,CASSQTGGDGYTF
TRBV7-6,15,NA,TRBJ2-1,TRBD2,TGTGCCAGCAGCTTAGCTAGCGGGATTTACAATGAGCAGTTCTTC,CASSLASGIYNEQFF
TRBV28,15,NA,TRBJ2-5,TRBD2,TGTGCCAGCAGTTTCGGGACTAGCGGCCAAGAGACCCAGTACTTC,CASSFGTSGQETQYF
TRBV7-9,14,NA,TRBJ2-7,NA,TGTGCCAGCAGCTTAGATGCTTACTCCTACGAGCAGTACTTC,CASSLDAYSYEQYF
TRBV7-2,16,NA,TRBJ1-5,TRBD1,TGTGCCAGCAGACTCGGGACAGCAACTAGCGTTCAGCCCCAGCATTTT,CASRLGTATSVQPQHF
TRBV2,14,NA,TRBJ1-5,NA,TGTGCCAGCAGCCTAAGGCAGGGAAATCAGCCCCAGCATTTT,CASSLRQGNQPQHF
TRBV7-2,15,NA,TRBJ1-3,NA,TGTGCCAGCAGCTTAGTCGGCCCCTCTGGAAACACCATATATTTT,CASSLVGPSGNTIYF
TRBV5-4,15,NA,TRBJ2-5,NA,TGTGCCAGCAGCTTGTTAGTTCTAGCAGGCGAGACCCAGTACTTC,CASSLLVLAGETQYF
TRBV5-1,13,NA,TRBJ2-3,NA,TGCGCCAGCAGCTTGTTTGTCACAGATACGCAGTATTTT,CASSLFVTDTQYF
TRBV5-1,15,NA,TRBJ2-1,NA,TGCGCCAGCTGTCCTGGGGAATGGTCCTACAATGAGCAGTTCTTC,CASCPGEWSYNEQFF
TRBV4-1,20,NA,TRBJ1-5,TRBD1,TGCGCCAGCAGCCAATTCGCTAAAGGGACAGGGATCTTGGGCAATCAGCCCCAGCATTTT,CASSQFAKGTGILGNQPQHF
TRBV7-2,15,NA,TRBJ2-1,NA,TGTGCCAGCAGCTCCGGGGCGGGACCCCTGGGTGAGCAGTTCTTC,CASSSGAGPLGEQFF
TRBV4-2,16,NA,TRBJ1-5,TRBD1,TGTGCCAGCAGCCAAGATGGGCGACAGGGTGGTCAGCCCCAGCATTTT,CASSQDGRQGGQPQHF
TRBV5-5,15,NA,TRBJ2-7,NA,TGTGCCAGCAGTTCTCTGGGTACGCTGGCCTACGAGCAGTACTTC,CASSSLGTLAYEQYF
TRBV4-1,17,once,TRBJ2-3,TRBD2,TGCGCCAGCAGCCATGATGGGACTAGCGGGGGCACAGATACGCAGTATTTT,CASSHDGTSGGTDTQYF
TRBV19,15,once,TRBJ2-7,NA,TGTGCCAGTAGTTTGGGACCCCAGAGTCCCTACGAGCAGTACTTC,CASSLGPQSPYEQYF
TRBV7-2,14,NA,TRBJ1-5,NA,TGTGCCAGCAGCCTTCGGACTAGGAATCAGCCCCAGCATTTT,CASSLRTRNQPQHF
TRBV5-1,13,NA,TRBJ2-4,TRBD1,TGCGCCAGCAGCTTGGGAACAGGGGAAGGACAGTACTTC,CASSLGTGEGQYF
TRBV27,16,NA,TRBJ1-2,NA,TGTGCCAGCAGTTTATCGCCCCCGGGACTCAGGGATGGCTACACCTTC,CASSLSPPGLRDGYTF
TRBV7-2,16,NA,TRBJ2-7,NA,TGTGCCAGCAGTCGTCGAGGTAGCGGAACCTCCTACGAGCAGTACTTC,CASSRRGSGTSYEQYF
TRBV11-2,14,once,TRBJ2-1,NA,TGTGCCAGCAGCTTTCGGGGACCCTTAAATGAGCAGTTCTTC,CASSFRGPLNEQFF
TRBV7-8,12,NA,TRBJ2-3,NA,TGTGCCAGCACCGACGGGGGAGATACGCAGTATTTT,CASTDGGDTQYF
TRBV10-2,13,NA,TRBJ1-2,NA,TGCGCCAGCAGTGAGATGCCAGGGAGTGGCTACACCTTC,CASSEMPGSGYTF
TRBV4-1,17,NA,TRBJ1-5,NA,TGCGCCAGCAGCCAAGGGTTCAAGGGGACGGTAAATCAGCCCCAGCATTTT,CASSQGFKGTVNQPQHF
TRBV30,13,NA,TRBJ1-4,NA,TGTGCCTGGAGTGTACGGGTAGGGGAAAAACTGTTTTTT,CAWSVRVGEKLFF
TRBV5-4,14,NA,TRBJ2-7,TRBD2,TGTGCCACCGCTCGGGCGGGAGGGGTCTTCGAGCAGTACTTC,CATARAGGVFEQYF
TRBV28,14,NA,TRBJ2-1,TRBD2,TGTGCCAGCAGAATGACTAGCGGGAGAATTGAGCAGTTCTTC,CASRMTSGRIEQFF
TRBV7-8,14,NA,TRBJ2-7,TRBD2,TGTGCCAGCAGCTTACTAGCGGGGGCCTACGAGCAGTACTTC,CASSLLAGAYEQYF
TRBV20-1,11,NA,TRBJ2-3,NA,TGCAGTGCGGTTTACAGAGATACGCAGTATTTT,CSAVYRDTQYF
TRBV6-1,14,NA,TRBJ2-3,TRBD1,TGTGCCAGCAGTGTCCGACAGGGCACATATACGCAGTATTTT,CASSVRQGTYTQYF
TRBV7-2,15,NA,TRBJ1-2,NA,TGTGCCAGCAGCCTCCTGGAGTCAGCTCTCTATGGCTACACCTTC,CASSLLESALYGYTF
TRBV30,13,NA,TRBJ1-5,NA,TGTGCCCAGACAGCGGAAATCAATCAGCCCCAGCATTTT,CAQTAEINQPQHF
TRBV10-3,12,NA,TRBJ2-7,NA,TGTGCCATCAGTGAGTCGGGGGGCGCGATAAACTTC,CAISESGGAINF
TRBV11-1,14,once,TRBJ2-7,TRBD1,TGTGCCAGCAGTCTTGGGACAGTACTATTCGAGCAGTACTTC,CASSLGTVLFEQYF